This TCR beta chain derives from a study of OX40 agonist ivuxolimab in advanced cancers. The wider study: Patients with hepatocellular carcinoma, melanoma, renal cell or head and neck cancer made up the dose-escalation patients.

Clones were read by immunoSEQ multiplex PCR, and TCRdb kept only the in-frame ones, dropping some. This sample has 97,000 or so clones, with around 89% found just once. Note on this clone: The antigen is unknown.

The germline gives CDR1 SGHTA, CDR2 FQGNSA. This CDR3 is built from 15 residues. The germline V and J ends were trimmed by 2 bases and 6 bases, with 17 bases remaining between them. The study's findings and limits: CD4+ and CD8+ T cells in blood underwent clonal expansion by week 6 at 0.1 to 3.0 mg/kg. Antigen specificity remained undetermined for the expanded peripheral T cells.

The chain has TRBV7-2 and TRBJ2-7; D is perhaps TRBD1 (8 bases). The sample in question was CD4+ or CD8+ T cells sorted from blood, obtained in a trial of the OX40 agonist ivuxolimab. The TCR comes from an adult with an advanced solid tumor such as melanoma, head and neck, liver or kidney cancer. CDR3 coding DNA: TGTGCCAGCAGCTTAAAGCCGGACAGGGAGGGCGAGCAGTACTTC. This gives the protein CASSLKPDREGEQYF.